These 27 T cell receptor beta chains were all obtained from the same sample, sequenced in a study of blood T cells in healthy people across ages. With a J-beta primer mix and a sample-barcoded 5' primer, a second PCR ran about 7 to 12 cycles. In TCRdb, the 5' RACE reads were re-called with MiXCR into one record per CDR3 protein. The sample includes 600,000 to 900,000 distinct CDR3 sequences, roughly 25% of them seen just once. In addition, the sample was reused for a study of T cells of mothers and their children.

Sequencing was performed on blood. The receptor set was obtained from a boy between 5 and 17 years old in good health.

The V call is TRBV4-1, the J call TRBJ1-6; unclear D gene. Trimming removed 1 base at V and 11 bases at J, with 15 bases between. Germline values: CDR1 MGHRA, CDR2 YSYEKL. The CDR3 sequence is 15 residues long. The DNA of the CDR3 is TGCGCCAGCAGCCAAGGATCGGGTTATGAGGCACCCCTCCACTTT. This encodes CASSQGSGYEAPLHF.

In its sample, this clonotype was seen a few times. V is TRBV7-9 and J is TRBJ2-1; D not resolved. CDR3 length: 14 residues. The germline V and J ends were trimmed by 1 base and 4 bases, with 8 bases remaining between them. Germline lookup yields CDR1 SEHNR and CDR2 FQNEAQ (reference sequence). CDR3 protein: CASSLEVAYNEQFF. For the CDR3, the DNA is TGTGCCAGCAGCTTAGAGGTGGCGTACAATGAGCAGTTCTTC.

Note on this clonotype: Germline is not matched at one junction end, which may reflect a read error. In DNA form, the CDR3 reads TGTGCCAGCAGTCGGGGGCTCTATGGCTATACCTTC. It translates to CASSRGLYGYTF. The gene calls are TRBV12-3 or TRBV12-4 and TRBJ1-2; D is possibly TRBD1 (6 bases). The CDR3 contains 12 residues.

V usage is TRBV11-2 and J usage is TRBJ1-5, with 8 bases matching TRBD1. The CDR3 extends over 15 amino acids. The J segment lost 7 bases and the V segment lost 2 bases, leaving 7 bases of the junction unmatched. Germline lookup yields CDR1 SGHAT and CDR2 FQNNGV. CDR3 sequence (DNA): TGTGCCAGCAGCTTATTGCCAGGGGGCTTGCAGCCCCAGCATTTT. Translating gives CASSLLPGGLQPQHF. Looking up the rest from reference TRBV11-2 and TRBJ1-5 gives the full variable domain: EAGVAQSPRYKIIEKRQSVAFWCNPISGHATLYWYQQILGQGPKLLIQFQNNGVVDDSQLPKDRFSAERLKGVDSTLKIQPAKLEDSAVYLCASSLLPGGLQPQHFGDGTRLSIL.

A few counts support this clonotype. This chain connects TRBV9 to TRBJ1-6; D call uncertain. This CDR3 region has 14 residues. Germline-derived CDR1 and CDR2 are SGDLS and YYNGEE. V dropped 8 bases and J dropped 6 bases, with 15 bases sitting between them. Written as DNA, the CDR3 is TGTGCCAGTAGCTGGGAGGACGGTAATTCACCCCTCCACTTT. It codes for CASSWEDGNSPLHF.

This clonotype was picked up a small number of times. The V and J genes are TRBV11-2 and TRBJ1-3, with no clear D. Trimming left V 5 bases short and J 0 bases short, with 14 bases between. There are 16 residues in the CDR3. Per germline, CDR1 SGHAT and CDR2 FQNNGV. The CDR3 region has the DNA TGTGCCAGCAGCCCAAGGCGGCCGACCTCTGGAAACACCATATATTTT. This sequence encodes CASSPRRPTSGNTIYF. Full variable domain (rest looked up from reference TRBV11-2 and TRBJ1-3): EAGVAQSPRYKIIEKRQSVAFWCNPISGHATLYWYQQILGQGPKLLIQFQNNGVVDDSQLPKDRFSAERLKGVDSTLKIQPAKLEDSAVYLCASSPRRPTSGNTIYFGEGSWLTVV.

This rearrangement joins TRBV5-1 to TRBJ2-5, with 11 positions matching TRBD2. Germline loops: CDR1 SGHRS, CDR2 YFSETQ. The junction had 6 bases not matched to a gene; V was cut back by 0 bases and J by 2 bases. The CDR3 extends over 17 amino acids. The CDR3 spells CASSLGGTSGVQETQYF. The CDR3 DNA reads TGCGCCAGCAGCTTGGGCGGGACTAGCGGAGTTCAAGAGACCCAGTACTTC.

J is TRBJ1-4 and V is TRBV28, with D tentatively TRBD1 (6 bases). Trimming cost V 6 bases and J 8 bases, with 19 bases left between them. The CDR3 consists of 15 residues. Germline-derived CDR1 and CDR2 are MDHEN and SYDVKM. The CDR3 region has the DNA TGTGCCAGCAGAACCCGGGGGGGGGCAAACGAAAAACTGTTTTTT. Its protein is CASRTRGGANEKLFF. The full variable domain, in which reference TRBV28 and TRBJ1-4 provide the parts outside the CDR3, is DVKVTQSSRYLVKRTGEKVFLECVQDMDHENMFWYRQDPGLGLRLIYFSYDVKMKEKGDIPEGYSVSREKKERFSLILESASTNQTSMYLCASRTRGGANEKLFFGSGTQLSVL.

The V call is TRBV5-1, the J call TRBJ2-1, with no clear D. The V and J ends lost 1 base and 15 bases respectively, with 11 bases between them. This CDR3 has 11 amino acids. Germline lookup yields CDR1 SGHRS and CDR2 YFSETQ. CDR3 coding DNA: TGCGCCAGCAGCTTGCGGCAGGTACTGTTCTTC. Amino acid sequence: CASSLRQVLFF. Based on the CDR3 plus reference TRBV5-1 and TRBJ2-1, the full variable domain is KAGVTQTPRYLIKTRGQQVTLSCSPISGHRSVSWYQQTPGQGLQFLFEYFSETQRNKGNFPGRFSGRQFSNSRSEMNVSTLELGDSALYLCASSLRQVLFFGPGTRLTVL.

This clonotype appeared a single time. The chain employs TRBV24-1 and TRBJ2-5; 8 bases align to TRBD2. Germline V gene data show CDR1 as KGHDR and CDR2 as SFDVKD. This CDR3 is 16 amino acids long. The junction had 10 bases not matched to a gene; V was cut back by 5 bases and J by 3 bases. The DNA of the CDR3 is TGTGCCACCAGTGCCGGGACTAGGAGGGGAAAAGAGACCCAGTACTTC. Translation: CATSAGTRRGKETQYF.

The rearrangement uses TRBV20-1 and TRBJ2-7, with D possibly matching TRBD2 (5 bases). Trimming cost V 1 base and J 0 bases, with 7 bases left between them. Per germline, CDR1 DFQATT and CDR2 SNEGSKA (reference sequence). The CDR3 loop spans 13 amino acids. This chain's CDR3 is CSARVRDSYEQYF. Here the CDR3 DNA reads TGCAGTGCTAGAGTGAGGGACTCCTACGAGCAGTACTTC.

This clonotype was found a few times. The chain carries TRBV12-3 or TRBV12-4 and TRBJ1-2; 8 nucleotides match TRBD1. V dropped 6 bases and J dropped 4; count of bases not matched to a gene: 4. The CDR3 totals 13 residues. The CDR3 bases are TGTGCCAGCAGGCTTCAGGGGGCCTATGGCTACACCTTC. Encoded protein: CASRLQGAYGYTF.

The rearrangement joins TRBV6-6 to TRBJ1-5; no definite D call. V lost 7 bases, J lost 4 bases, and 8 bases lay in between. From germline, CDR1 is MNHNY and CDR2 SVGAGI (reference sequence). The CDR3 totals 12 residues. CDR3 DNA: TGTGCCAGCATGGTAGGAAATCAGCCCCAGCATTTT. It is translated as CASMVGNQPQHF.

In DNA form, the CDR3 reads TGCGCCAGCAGCTTTGGGACAGGGGAAAAACTGTTTTTT. Protein product: CASSFGTGEKLFF. The J gene is TRBJ1-4, the V gene TRBV5-1, with TRBD1 matching 9 bases. Germline assignment: CDR1 SGHRS and CDR2 YFSETQ. The trim removed 2 bases at V and 8 bases at J, leaving 1 base unmatched. The length of the CDR3 is 13 residues.

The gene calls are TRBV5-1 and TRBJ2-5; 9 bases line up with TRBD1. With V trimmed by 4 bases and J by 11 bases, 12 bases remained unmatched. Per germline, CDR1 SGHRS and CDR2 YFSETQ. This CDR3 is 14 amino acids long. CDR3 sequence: CASSPGDRAREQYF. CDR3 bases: TGCGCCAGCAGCCCTGGGGACAGGGCAAGGGAGCAGTACTTC.

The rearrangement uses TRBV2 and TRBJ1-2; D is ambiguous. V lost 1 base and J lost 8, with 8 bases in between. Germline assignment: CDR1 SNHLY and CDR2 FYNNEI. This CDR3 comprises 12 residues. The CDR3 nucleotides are TGTGCCAGCAGTGAAGTCCCCGGGGGCTACACCTTC. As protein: CASSEVPGGYTF. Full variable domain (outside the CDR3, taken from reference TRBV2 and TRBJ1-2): EPEVTQTPSHQVTQMGQEVILRCVPISNHLYFYWYRQILGQKVEFLVSFYNNEISEKSEIFDDQFSVERPDGSNFTLKIRSTKLEDSAMYFCASSEVPGGYTFGSGTRLTVV.

Written as DNA, the CDR3 is TGTGCCAGCAGGAGGACAGGGTGGGATGGCTACACCTTC. Protein sequence: CASRRTGWDGYTF. The chain uses TRBV6-5 and TRBJ1-2; 8 bases fit TRBD1. Germline lookup yields CDR1 MNHEY and CDR2 SVGAGI. The CDR3 is 13 amino acids. V lost 6 bases and J lost 6; bases outside the gene matches: 6.

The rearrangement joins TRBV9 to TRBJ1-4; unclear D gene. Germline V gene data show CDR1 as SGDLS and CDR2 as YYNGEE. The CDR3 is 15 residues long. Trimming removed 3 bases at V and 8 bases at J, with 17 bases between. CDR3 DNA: TGTGCCAGCAGCGCCCAAGTGGATCCGGGGGAAAAACTGTTTTTT. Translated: CASSAQVDPGEKLFF.

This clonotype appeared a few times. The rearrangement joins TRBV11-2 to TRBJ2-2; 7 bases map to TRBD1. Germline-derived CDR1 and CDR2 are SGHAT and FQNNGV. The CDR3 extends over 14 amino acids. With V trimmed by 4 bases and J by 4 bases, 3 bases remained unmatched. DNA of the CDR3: TGTGCCAGCAGCTCCAACAGGGGCACCGGGGAGCTGTTTTTT. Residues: CASSSNRGTGELFF.

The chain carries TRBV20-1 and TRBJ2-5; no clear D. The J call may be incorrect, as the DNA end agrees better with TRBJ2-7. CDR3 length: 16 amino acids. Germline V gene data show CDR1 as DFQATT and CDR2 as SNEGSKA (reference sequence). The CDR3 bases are TGCAGTGCTAGAATTTGGCTAGGGCAGGTAGGCTACGAGCAGTACTTC. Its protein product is CSARIWLGQVGYEQYF.

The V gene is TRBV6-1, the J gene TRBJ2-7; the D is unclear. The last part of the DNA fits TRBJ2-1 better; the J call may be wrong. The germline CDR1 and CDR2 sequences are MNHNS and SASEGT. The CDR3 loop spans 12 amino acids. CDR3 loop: CASRDVYNEQFF. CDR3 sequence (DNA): TGTGCCAGCAGGGACGTATACAATGAGCAGTTCTTC.

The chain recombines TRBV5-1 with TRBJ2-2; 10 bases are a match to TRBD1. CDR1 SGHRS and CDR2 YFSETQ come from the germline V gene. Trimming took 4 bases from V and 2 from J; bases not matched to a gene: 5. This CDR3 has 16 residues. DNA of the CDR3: TGCGCCAGCAGCGGGACAGGGGAGGTCAACACCGGGGAGCTGTTTTTT. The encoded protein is CASSGTGEVNTGELFF.

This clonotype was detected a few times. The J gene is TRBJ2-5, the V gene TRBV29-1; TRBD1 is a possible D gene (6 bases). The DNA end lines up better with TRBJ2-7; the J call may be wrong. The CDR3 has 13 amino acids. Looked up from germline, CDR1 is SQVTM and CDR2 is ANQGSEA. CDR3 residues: CSVEDSRSYEQYF. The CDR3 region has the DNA TGCAGCGTTGAGGACAGTCGCTCCTACGAGCAGTACTTC.

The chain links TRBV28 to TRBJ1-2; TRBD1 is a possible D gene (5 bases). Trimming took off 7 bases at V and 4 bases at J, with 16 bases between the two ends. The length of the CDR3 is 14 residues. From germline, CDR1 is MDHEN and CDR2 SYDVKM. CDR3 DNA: TGTGCCAGCAACCAAGGAGGGGAGTTCTATGGCTACACCTTC. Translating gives CASNQGGEFYGYTF.

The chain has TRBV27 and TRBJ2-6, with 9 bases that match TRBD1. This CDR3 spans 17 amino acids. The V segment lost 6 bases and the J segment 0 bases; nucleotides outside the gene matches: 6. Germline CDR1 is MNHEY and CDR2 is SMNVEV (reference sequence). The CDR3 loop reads CASRTDRGASGANVLTF. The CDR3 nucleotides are TGTGCCAGCAGGACGGACAGGGGAGCCTCTGGGGCCAACGTCCTGACTTTC.

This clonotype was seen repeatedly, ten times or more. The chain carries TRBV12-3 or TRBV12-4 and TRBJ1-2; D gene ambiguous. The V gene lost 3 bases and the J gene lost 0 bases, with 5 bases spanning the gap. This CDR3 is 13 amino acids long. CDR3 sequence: CASSFGTNYGYTF. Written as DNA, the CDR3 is TGTGCCAGCAGTTTCGGGACTAACTATGGCTACACCTTC.

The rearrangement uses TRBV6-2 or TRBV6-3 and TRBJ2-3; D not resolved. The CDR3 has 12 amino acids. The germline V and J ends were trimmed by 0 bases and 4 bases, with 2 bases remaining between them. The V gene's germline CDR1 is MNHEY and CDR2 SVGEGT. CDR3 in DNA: TGTGCCAGCAGTTACTCTTCAGATACGCAGTATTTT. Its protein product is CASSYSSDTQYF.